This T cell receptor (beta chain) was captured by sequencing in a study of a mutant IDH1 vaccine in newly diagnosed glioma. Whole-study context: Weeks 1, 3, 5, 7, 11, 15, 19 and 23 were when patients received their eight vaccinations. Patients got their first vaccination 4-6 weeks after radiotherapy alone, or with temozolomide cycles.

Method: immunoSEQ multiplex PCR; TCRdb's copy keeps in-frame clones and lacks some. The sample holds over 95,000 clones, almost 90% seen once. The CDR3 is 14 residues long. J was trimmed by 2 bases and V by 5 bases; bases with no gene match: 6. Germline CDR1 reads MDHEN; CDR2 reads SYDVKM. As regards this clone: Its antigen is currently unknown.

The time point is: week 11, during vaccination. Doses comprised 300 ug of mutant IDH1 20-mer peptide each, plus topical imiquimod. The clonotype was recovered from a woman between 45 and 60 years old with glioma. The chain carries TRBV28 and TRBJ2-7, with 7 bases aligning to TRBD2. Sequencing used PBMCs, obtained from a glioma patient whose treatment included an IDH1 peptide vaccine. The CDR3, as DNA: TGTGCCAGCAGTGGACTAGGGCCCCCCTACGAGCAGTACTTC. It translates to CASSGLGPPYEQYF.